This entry lists 31 T cell receptor beta chains sequenced from one sample in a study of OX40 agonist ivuxolimab in advanced cancers. Method: immunoSEQ multiplex PCR; TCRdb's copy keeps in-frame clones and lacks some. The sample consists of 55,000 to 80,000 clones, roughly four fifths of them appearing once. Specimen: CD4+ or CD8+ T cells sorted from blood, collected in a trial of the OX40 agonist ivuxolimab. These TCRs come from an adult with an advanced solid tumor such as melanoma, head and neck, liver or kidney cancer.

The J gene is TRBJ2-1, the V gene TRBV6-1; 13 bases are a match to TRBD2. The ends lost 7 bases at V and 11 bases at J; junction bases unmatched: 11. Looked up from germline, CDR1 is MNHNS and CDR2 is SASEGT. CDR3 size: 15 residues. This CDR3 reads CASKLAGGPIQKQFF. For the CDR3, the DNA is TGTGCCAGCAAACTAGCGGGGGGGCCTATCCAGAAGCAGTTCTTC.

The chain has TRBV5-4 and TRBJ1-1, with D perhaps matching TRBD1 (6 bases). CDR1 is SGHNT and CDR2 is YYREEE in the germline V gene (reference sequence). This CDR3 contains 13 residues. The V and J ends lost 7 bases and 1 base respectively, with 11 bases between them. DNA for the CDR3: TGTGCCAGCGCAGGGGCCAAGAACACTGAAGCTTTCTTT. The encoded protein is CASAGAKNTEAFF.

The gene calls are TRBV7-2 and TRBJ2-7; no clear D gene. Germline V gene lookup returns CDR1 SGHTA and CDR2 FQGNSA. Deletions cut 3 bases from V and 1 base from J, with 4 bases between. The length of the CDR3 is 12 residues. CDR3 bases: TGTGCCAGCAGCTTGCGGTCCTACGAGCAGTACTTC. Translating it yields CASSLRSYEQYF.

CDR3 bases: TGTGCCAGCACTCCCAGGGGGACCTACGAGCAGTACTTC. It encodes CASTPRGTYEQYF. This chain uses TRBV27 with TRBJ2-7; 7 bases fit TRBD1. Germline assignment: CDR1 MNHEY and CDR2 SMNVEV (reference sequence). The CDR3 runs to 13 residues. After removal of 7 bases from V and 2 bases from J, the junction contained 5 bases not matched to a gene.

V and J are TRBV5-1 and TRBJ2-1; TRBD1 matches at 9 bases. Germline CDR1 SGHRS, CDR2 YFSETQ. The CDR3 is made up of 16 amino acids. V was clipped by 0 bases and J by 7 bases; unmatched bases: 8. CDR3 nucleotide sequence: TGCGCCAGCAGCTTGGGCCCGGGACAGGGACCTAATGAGCAGTTCTTC. It yields the protein CASSLGPGQGPNEQFF.

The DNA for the CDR3 is TGTGCCATCAGTGAGTCGACCGGTTTGAGGGCTGAAGCTTTCTTT. This gives the protein CAISESTGLRAEAFF. The chain carries TRBV10-3 and TRBJ1-1; D gene unclear. Trimming cost V 0 bases and J 6 bases, with 14 bases left between them. Germline V gene data show CDR1 as ENHRY and CDR2 as SYGVKD. The CDR3 runs to 15 residues.

This sequence joins TRBV27 and TRBJ1-5, with 8 bases identical to TRBD1. Germline loops: CDR1 MNHEY, CDR2 SMNVEV (reference sequence). The CDR3 extends over 16 amino acids. Trimming took 5 bases from V and 7 from J; bases not matched to a gene: 13. In DNA form, the CDR3 reads TGTGCCAGCAGTACCCAAGACCAGGGGGCCTACCAGCCCCAGCATTTT. As protein: CASSTQDQGAYQPQHF.

In this sample, this clone turned up once. The chain combines TRBV28 with TRBJ2-3, with 14 bases lining up with TRBD2. Germline V lookup: CDR1 MDHEN, CDR2 SYDVKM. This CDR3 spans 16 amino acids. Trimming took 5 bases from V and 1 from J; bases not matched to a gene: 2. CDR3 nucleotides: TGTGCCAGCAGTCTGGGACTAGCGGGGGGCACAGATACGCAGTATTTT. Translation: CASSLGLAGGTDTQYF.

The chain recombines TRBV4-2 with TRBJ2-1, with 9 bases lining up with TRBD1. V shed 1 base, J shed 4 bases, and the junction held 8 bases outside the gene matches. The CDR3 contains 17 residues. Germline lookup yields CDR1 LGHNA and CDR2 YNFKEQ. The CDR3: CASSQGSGQGSYNEQFF. CDR3 nucleotides: TGTGCCAGCAGCCAAGGATCGGGACAGGGATCTTACAATGAGCAGTTCTTC.

The table lists this clone with a count of one. The gene calls are TRBV7-3 and TRBJ2-6; unclear D gene. V lost 6 bases and J 0 bases, leaving 3 bases between the germline ends. CDR1 is SGHTA and CDR2 is FQGTGA in the germline V gene. This CDR3 is built from 13 residues. CDR3 loop: CASRSSGANVLTF. The CDR3 DNA reads as TGTGCCAGCAGGTCCTCTGGGGCCAACGTCCTGACTTTC.

The V and J genes are TRBV11-2 and TRBJ2-5, with D tentatively TRBD1 (6 bases). CDR1 and CDR2 from the germline V gene are SGHAT and FQNNGV. V lost 5 bases and J lost 12, with 22 bases in between. The CDR3 sequence is 14 residues long. CDR3 bases: TGTGCCAGCAGCCCTACGGACAGCGTCCCGGTAGAGTACTTC. Protein product: CASSPTDSVPVEYF.

The chain has TRBV5-1 and TRBJ1-2; no definite D call. CDR3 length: 12 residues. In germline, CDR1 is SGHRS, CDR2 YFSETQ. V shed 0 bases and J shed 5 bases, with 5 bases lying between them. CDR3 loop: CASSLDGYGYTF. The DNA for the CDR3 is TGCGCCAGCAGCTTGGACGGTTATGGCTACACCTTC.

The chain employs TRBV6-6 and TRBJ1-3; 7 bases are shared with TRBD1. Germline-derived CDR1 and CDR2 are MNHNY and SVGAGI (reference sequence). CDR3 size: 16 residues. V lost 6 bases, J lost 4 bases, and 12 bases stayed unmatched. CDR3: CASRSERGGAGNTIYF. CDR3 in DNA: TGTGCCAGCAGATCCGAAAGAGGGGGCGCAGGAAACACCATATATTTT.

The chain recombines TRBV25-1 with TRBJ2-3; tentatively, D is TRBD2 (7 bases). This CDR3 is built from 14 residues. Germline CDR1 reads MGHDK; CDR2 reads SYGVNS. The V end lost 6 bases, the J end lost 4 bases, and 14 bases lay between the germline ends. The CDR3 DNA sequence: TGTGCCAGCAGACCATCGGGGGGCTCAGATACGCAGTATTTT. Encoded protein: CASRPSGGSDTQYF.

This clone turned up a few times. CDR3 sequence reads: CASSFKRVAYNSPLHF. DNA for the CDR3: TGTGCCAGCAGCTTCAAGAGGGTGGCCTATAATTCACCCCTCCACTTT. The rearrangement joins TRBV7-2 to TRBJ1-6; D is unresolved. This CDR3 has 16 residues. Germline V gene sequence: CDR1 SGHTA, CDR2 FQGNSA. V was clipped by 3 bases and J by 2 bases, with 11 bases between them.

J is TRBJ2-7 and V is TRBV2; D uncertain. Germline-derived CDR1 and CDR2 are SNHLY and FYNNEI. The ends were cut back, 7 bases at V and 2 bases at J, with 15 bases in the middle. There are 14 residues in the CDR3. CDR3 residues: CASTAVRIAYEQYF. CDR3 nucleotides: TGTGCCAGCACTGCGGTACGGATTGCCTACGAGCAGTACTTC.

The chain couples TRBV7-2 to TRBJ2-3, with no clear D. Trimming cost V 8 bases and J 0 bases, with 9 bases left between them. This CDR3 spans 13 amino acids. Germline V gene lookup returns CDR1 SGHTA and CDR2 FQGNSA. The CDR3 DNA reads as TGTGCCAGCGACTTGAGAAGCACAGATACGCAGTATTTT. Protein: CASDLRSTDTQYF.

This chain uses TRBV4-3 with TRBJ2-1; TRBD2 matches 12 bases. CDR1 is LGHNA and CDR2 is YSLEER in the germline V gene. V lost 1 base to trimming and J lost 0 bases; unmatched junction nucleotides: 10. CDR3 length equals 20 residues. CDR3 residues: CASSQGGGLAGRSSYNEQFF. In DNA form, the CDR3 reads TGCGCCAGCAGCCAAGGGGGGGGACTAGCGGGCCGGAGCTCCTACAATGAGCAGTTCTTC.

In this sample, this clone turned up once. The V and J genes are TRBV9 and TRBJ2-2; TRBD1 is a possible D gene (6 bases). The germline V gene has CDR1 SGDLS and CDR2 YYNGEE. Trimming removed 7 bases from V and 3 bases from J, with 13 bases in between. The CDR3 consists of 14 residues. The CDR3 DNA reads TGTGCCAGCGGACGGGACACTGACACCGGGGAGCTGTTTTTT. Translation: CASGRDTDTGELFF.

This rearrangement joins TRBV7-2 to TRBJ2-5; the D gene is possibly TRBD2 (5 bases). CDR3 length: 15 residues. Germline CDR1 SGHTA, CDR2 FQGNSA. Trimming stripped 1 base from V and 0 bases from J, with 9 bases between. The CDR3 is CASSLDSGNQETQYF. CDR3 in DNA: TGTGCCAGCAGCTTAGATTCGGGAAACCAAGAGACCCAGTACTTC.

The chain couples TRBV7-2 to TRBJ1-4; D gene unclear. V was trimmed by 2 bases and J by 0 bases, leaving 4 bases between them. The CDR3 is made up of 14 amino acids. The V gene's germline CDR1 is SGHTA and CDR2 FQGNSA. The CDR3, as DNA: TGTGCCAGCAGCTTAATGTCAACTAATGAAAAACTGTTTTTT. This encodes CASSLMSTNEKLFF.

The chain recombines TRBV6-5 with TRBJ1-6; D gene unclear. In germline, CDR1 is MNHEY, CDR2 SVGAGI. V shed 6 bases and J shed 7 bases, with 16 bases lying between them. The CDR3 consists of 15 residues. CDR3 residues: CASRISWSGNSPLHF. The CDR3 nucleotides read TGTGCCAGCAGAATTTCGTGGAGTGGAAATTCACCCCTCCACTTT.

The chain has TRBV7-2 and TRBJ2-6, with 7 bases fitting TRBD1. CDR3 length: 17 amino acids. Germline V gene sequence: CDR1 SGHTA, CDR2 FQGNSA. J lost 0 bases, V lost 2 bases, and 4 bases had no gene match. CDR3 residues: CASSLRQGDSGANVLTF. CDR3 in DNA: TGTGCCAGCAGCTTAAGGCAGGGGGACTCTGGGGCCAACGTCCTGACTTTC.

This clone was recorded only once. At one of its ends the junction is not consistent with the germline gene, which may arise from a read error. The rearrangement links TRBV5-1 to TRBJ2-2, with 15 bases lining up with TRBD2. Looked up from germline, CDR1 is SGHRS and CDR2 is YFSETQ. This CDR3 has 18 residues. CDR3 nucleotide sequence: TGCGTCAGCAGCCCACCCTGGACTAGCGGGGGGGCCGGCGGGGAGCTGTTTTTT. Translated, it gives CVSSPPWTSGGAGGELFF. The whole variable domain, remainder taken from reference TRBV5-1 and TRBJ2-2, is KAGVTQTPRYLIKTRGQQVTLSCSPISGHRSVSWYQQTPGQGLQFLFEYFSETQRNKGNFPGRFSGRQFSNSRSEMNVSTLELGDSALYLCVSSPPWTSGGAGGELFFGEGSRLTVL.

V gene TRBV19 combines with J gene TRBJ1-5, with 7 bases that match TRBD1. Germline assignment: CDR1 LNHDA and CDR2 SQIVND (reference sequence). The CDR3 consists of 14 residues. V was pared by 3 bases and J by 6 bases, with 5 bases of the junction left unmatched. The CDR3 coding sequence is TGTGCCAGTAGTATTGGAAACAGGGGTCAGCCCCAGCATTTT. This sequence encodes CASSIGNRGQPQHF.

This sequence joins TRBV5-5 and TRBJ2-7, with D tentatively TRBD1 or TRBD2 (6 bases each). The CDR3 runs to 15 residues. CDR1 and CDR2 (germline): SGHKS, YYEKEE (reference sequence). V was pared by 6 bases and J by 5 bases, with 21 bases between. CDR3 in amino acids: CASTRGPGARNEQYF. The CDR3, as DNA: TGTGCCAGCACCCGGGGGCCGGGGGCGAGGAACGAGCAGTACTTC.

This clone occurred once. The conserved final phenylalanine or tryptophan is absent from the CDR3, which likely points to a read error. It is unclear where the CDR3 begins or ends on the DNA, so no DNA is shown, and the CDR3 is as TCRdb lists it. V is TRBV7-9 and J is TRBJ2-3; the D call in the table, TRBD2, was not verified against the DNA. Germline V gives CDR1 SEHNR, CDR2 FQNEAQ (reference sequence). Both ends counted, the CDR3 spans 8 residues. The CDR3 reads CASSLSPA.

V is TRBV5-4 and J is TRBJ1-5; tentatively, D is TRBD1 (6 bases). This CDR3 has 16 residues. CDR1 SGHNT and CDR2 YYREEE come from the germline V gene (reference sequence). Trimming stripped 5 bases from V and 4 bases from J, with 19 bases between. CDR3 DNA sequence: TGTGCCAGCAGTCCTCCCCGCAGGGGCGATAATCAGCCCCAGCATTTT. It translates to CASSPPRRGDNQPQHF.

The chain has TRBV5-1 and TRBJ2-5, with D perhaps matching TRBD1 or TRBD2 (5 bases each). The CDR3 runs to 14 residues. V lost 10 bases to trimming and J lost 5 bases, with 21 bases between them. Germline CDR1 is SGHRS and CDR2 is YFSETQ. In nucleotides, the CDR3 is TGCGCCCGAGGGAAAGGGGTCCCGTGGGAGACCCAGTACTTC. Amino acid sequence: CARGKGVPWETQYF.

This chain links TRBV9 with TRBJ1-3; D perhaps matches TRBD1 (6 bases). The CDR3 consists of 15 residues. Germline CDR1 is SGDLS and CDR2 is YYNGEE. Between the trimmed V and J ends, which lost 3 bases and 4 bases, there was a span of 14 bases. This chain's CDR3 is CASSETQGSGNTIYF. CDR3 DNA: TGTGCCAGCAGCGAAACACAGGGCTCCGGAAACACCATATATTTT.

The chain joins TRBV6-1 to TRBJ2-7; 8 bases align to TRBD1. J lost 2 bases, V lost 7 bases, and 10 bases had no gene match. This CDR3 spans 15 amino acids. Germline V CDR1 and CDR2: MNHNS, SASEGT. CDR3 loop: CASMRENRGTYEQYF. The CDR3 coding sequence is TGTGCCAGCATGAGGGAAAACAGGGGGACCTACGAGCAGTACTTC.